The rows below give T cell receptor beta chains drawn from one sample of a study of OX40 agonist ivuxolimab in advanced cancers. TCRdb's table, derived via immunoSEQ multiplex PCR, lists solely in-frame clones and lacks some. The profile shows 52,000 or so clones, about 93% of them singletons. The sequenced sample was CD4+ or CD8+ T cells sorted from blood, obtained in a trial of the OX40 agonist ivuxolimab. These receptor sequences come from an adult with an advanced solid tumor such as melanoma, head and neck, liver or kidney cancer. The CDR3 runs from the conserved cysteine through the conserved F or W. D genes are given only for firm matches. Clone size is stated in some rows and not others, as once, few, many or a class when expanded.

TRBJ2-1 | TRBV28 | . | . | CASSLGQNNEQFF | TGTGCCAGCTCCCTAGGGCAAAACAATGAGCAGTTCTTC
TRBJ2-5 | TRBV11-3 | . | TRBD2 | CASSLRTGGAGETQYF | TGTGCCAGCAGCTTAAGAACGGGAGGCGCGGGAGAGACCCAGTACTTC
TRBJ2-7 | TRBV27 | . | TRBD2 | CASSFGTSGGNYEQYF | TGTGCCAGCAGTTTCGGGACTAGCGGGGGTAACTACGAGCAGTACTTC
TRBJ1-4 | TRBV5-4 | . | . | CASSLARWVEKLFF | TGTGCCAGCAGCTTGGCACGGTGGGTTGAAAAACTGTTTTTT
TRBJ2-5 | TRBV7-2 | . | . | CASSFHLPGIQETQYF | TGTGCCAGCAGCTTCCACCTTCCGGGGATCCAAGAGACCCAGTACTTC
TRBJ1-2 | TRBV27 | . | . | CASSLRAGLNYGYTF | TGTGCCAGCAGTTTAAGGGCAGGATTAAACTATGGCTACACCTTC
TRBJ2-6 | TRBV6-6 | . | TRBD1 | CASRTGMTNVLTF | TGTGCCAGCAGGACAGGGATGACCAACGTCCTGACTTTC
TRBJ2-7 | TRBV9 | . | . | CASSVGGTAYEQYF | TGTGCCAGCAGCGTAGGCGGGACAGCCTACGAGCAGTACTTC
TRBJ2-5 | TRBV7-9 | once | TRBD2 | CASSFPAGVFETQYF | TGTGCCAGCAGCTTCCCAGCGGGAGTTTTCGAGACCCAGTACTTC
TRBJ1-4 | TRBV27 | few | . | CASSLLDQEKLFF | TGTGCCAGCAGTTTATTAGACCAGGAAAAACTGTTTTTT
TRBJ1-1 | TRBV6-5 | once | . | CASSYSTGLNTEAFF | TGTGCCAGCAGTTACTCGACAGGTTTGAACACTGAAGCTTTCTTT
TRBJ2-7 | TRBV29-1 | medium-sized | . | CSVGVAGLGEQYF | TGCAGCGTTGGTGTGGCGGGATTAGGCGAGCAGTACTTC
TRBJ2-7 | TRBV7-9 | . | . | CASSLSVSEQYF | TGTGCCAGCAGCTTATCAGTCTCCGAGCAGTACTTC
TRBJ2-7 | TRBV11-2 | once | TRBD2 | CASSLSSGSREQYF | TGTGCCAGCAGCTTGTCTAGCGGGAGCCGCGAGCAGTACTTC
TRBJ2-3 | TRBV13 | . | . | CASRDAADTQYF | TGTGCCAGCAGAGACGCTGCAGATACGCAGTATTTT
TRBJ1-2 | TRBV2 | . | TRBD1 | CASRQGQRLHGYTF | TGTGCCAGCCGGCAGGGACAGAGGCTTCACGGCTACACCTTC
TRBJ1-2 | TRBV20-1 | . | . | CSARPLGGYTF | TGCAGTGCTAGACCCCTCGGGGGCTACACCTTC
TRBJ2-7 | TRBV28 | . | . | CASSLKGPAYEQYF | TGTGCCAGCAGTTTGAAGGGGCCCGCTTACGAGCAGTACTTC
TRBJ2-7 | TRBV6-6 | once | TRBD1 | CASSYGAGQGGEQYF | TGTGCCAGCAGTTACGGCGCGGGACAGGGCGGTGAGCAGTACTTC
TRBJ2-3 | TRBV6-1 | once | . | CASSEWGDTDTQYF | TGTGCCAGCAGTGAATGGGGAGACACAGATACGCAGTATTTT
TRBJ2-6 | TRBV19 | . | TRBD2 | CASLLIHHGLAISGANVLTF | TGTGCCAGTCTTCTAATCCACCACGGACTAGCGATCTCTGGGGCCAACGTCCTGACTTTC
TRBJ2-7 | TRBV14 | . | TRBD2 | CASSQPSTSGIGYEQYF | TGTGCCAGCAGCCAACCATCGACTAGCGGGATTGGCTACGAGCAGTACTTC
TRBJ1-2 | TRBV7-9 | . | . | CASSLVEGGLYGYTF | TGTGCCAGCAGCTTAGTGGAAGGGGGGCTTTATGGCTACACCTTC
TRBJ2-1 | TRBV11-2 | . | TRBD1 | CASIGQGYEQFF | TGTGCCAGCATCGGACAGGGCTATGAGCAGTTCTTC
TRBJ2-7 | TRBV28 | . | . | CASSKAVGYAEQYF | TGTGCCAGCAGTAAGGCCGTAGGATACGCCGAGCAGTACTTC
TRBJ1-2 | TRBV11-2 | . | . | CASFETSDGYTF | TGTGCCAGCTTCGAGACCTCCGATGGCTACACCTTC
TRBJ1-1 | TRBV28 | once | . | CASSLGENTEAFF | TGTGCCAGCAGTTTAGGGGAGAACACTGAAGCTTTCTTT
TRBJ1-3 | TRBV7-9 | . | . | CASSLGQGNTIYF | TGTGCCAGCAGCTTAGGGCAGGGAAACACCATATATTTT
TRBJ2-3 | TRBV28 | once | . | CASSLGRATDTQYF | TGTGCCAGCAGCTTAGGGCGGGCCACAGATACGCAGTATTTT
TRBJ2-7 | TRBV5-6 | . | . | CASSFILSYEQYF | TGTGCCAGCAGCTTTATCCTTTCCTACGAGCAGTACTTC
TRBJ2-7 | TRBV4-3 | . | . | CASSPTNGLNSYEQYF | TGCGCCAGCAGCCCGACGAATGGACTGAACTCCTACGAGCAGTACTTC
TRBJ2-3 | TRBV11-3 | . | . | CASSLPSDTQYF | TGTGCCAGCAGCTTGCCCAGCGACACGCAGTATTTT
TRBJ2-1 | TRBV4-1 | . | TRBD1 | CASRRDSEQFF | TGCGCCAGCAGGAGGGACAGTGAGCAGTTCTTC
TRBJ2-7 | TRBV9 | . | . | CASSPHHGSKVEQYF | TGTGCCAGCAGCCCCCATCACGGGAGTAAGGTCGAGCAGTACTTC
TRBJ1-2 | TRBV18 | . | . | CASSPATSYGYTF | TGTGCCAGCTCACCCGCGACTTCCTATGGCTACACCTTC